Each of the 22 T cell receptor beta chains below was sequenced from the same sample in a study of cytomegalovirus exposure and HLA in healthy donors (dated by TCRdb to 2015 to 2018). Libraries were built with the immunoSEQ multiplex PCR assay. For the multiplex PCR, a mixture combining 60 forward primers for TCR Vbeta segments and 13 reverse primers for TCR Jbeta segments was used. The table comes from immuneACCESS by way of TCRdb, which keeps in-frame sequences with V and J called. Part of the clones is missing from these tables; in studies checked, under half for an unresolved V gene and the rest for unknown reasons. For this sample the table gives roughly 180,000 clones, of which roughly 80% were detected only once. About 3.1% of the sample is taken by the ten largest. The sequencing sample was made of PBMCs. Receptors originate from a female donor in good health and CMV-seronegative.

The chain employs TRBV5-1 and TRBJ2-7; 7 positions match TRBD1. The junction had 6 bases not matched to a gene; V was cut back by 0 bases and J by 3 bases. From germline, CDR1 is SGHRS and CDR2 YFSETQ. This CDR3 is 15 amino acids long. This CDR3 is CASSLAQGVFYEQYF. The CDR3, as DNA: TGCGCCAGCAGCTTGGCCCAGGGGGTGTTCTACGAGCAGTACTTC.

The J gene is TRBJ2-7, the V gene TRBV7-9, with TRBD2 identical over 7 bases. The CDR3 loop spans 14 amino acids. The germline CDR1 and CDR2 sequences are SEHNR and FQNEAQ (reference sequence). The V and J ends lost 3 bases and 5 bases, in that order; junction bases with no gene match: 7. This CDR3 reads CASSFGGSRDEQYF. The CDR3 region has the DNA TGTGCCAGCAGCTTCGGCGGGAGCCGAGACGAGCAGTACTTC.

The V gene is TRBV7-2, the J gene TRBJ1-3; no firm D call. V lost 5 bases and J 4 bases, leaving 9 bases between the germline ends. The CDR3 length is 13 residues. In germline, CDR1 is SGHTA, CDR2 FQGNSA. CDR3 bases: TGTGCCAGCAGCCCCAACTACGGAAACACCATATATTTT. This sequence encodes CASSPNYGNTIYF.

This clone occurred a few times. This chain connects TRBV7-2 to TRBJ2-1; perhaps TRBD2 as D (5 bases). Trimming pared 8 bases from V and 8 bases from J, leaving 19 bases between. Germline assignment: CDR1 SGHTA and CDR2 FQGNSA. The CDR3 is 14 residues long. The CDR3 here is CASGHYKLGDEQFF. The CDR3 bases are TGTGCCAGCGGCCACTACAAACTAGGCGATGAGCAGTTCTTC.

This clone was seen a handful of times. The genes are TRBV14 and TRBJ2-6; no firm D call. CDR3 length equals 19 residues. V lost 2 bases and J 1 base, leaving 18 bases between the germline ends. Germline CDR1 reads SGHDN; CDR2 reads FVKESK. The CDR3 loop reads CASSQWFTTNTSGANVLTF. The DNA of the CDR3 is TGTGCCAGCAGCCAATGGTTTACGACAAATACATCTGGGGCCAACGTCCTGACTTTC.

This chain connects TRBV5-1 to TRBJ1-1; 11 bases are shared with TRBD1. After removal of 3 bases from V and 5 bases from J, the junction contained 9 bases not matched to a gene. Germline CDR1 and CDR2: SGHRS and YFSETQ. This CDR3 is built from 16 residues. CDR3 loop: CASSYGQGAGQTEAFF. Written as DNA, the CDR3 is TGCGCCAGCAGCTACGGACAGGGGGCGGGTCAGACTGAAGCTTTCTTT.

CDR3 DNA: TGTGCCAGCAGCTTAGAACTGGGACAGGGGTCCCACGAGCAGTACTTC. Protein product: CASSLELGQGSHEQYF. The gene calls are TRBV11-3 and TRBJ2-7; 10 bases map to TRBD1. This CDR3 contains 16 residues. Germline V gives CDR1 SGHNT, CDR2 YENEEA. V dropped 0 bases and J dropped 5; count of bases not matched to a gene: 7.

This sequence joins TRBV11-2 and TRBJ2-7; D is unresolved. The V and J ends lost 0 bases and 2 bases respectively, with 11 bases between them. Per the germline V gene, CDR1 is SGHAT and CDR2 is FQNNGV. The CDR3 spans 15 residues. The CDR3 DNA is TGTGCCAGCAGCTTAGATCGTATACCTACCTACGAGCAGTACTTC. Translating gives CASSLDRIPTYEQYF.

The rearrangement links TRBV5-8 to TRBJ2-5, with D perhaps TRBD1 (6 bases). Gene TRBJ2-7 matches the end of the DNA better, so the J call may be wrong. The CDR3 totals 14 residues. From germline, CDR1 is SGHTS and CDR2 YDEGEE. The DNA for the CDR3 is TGTGCCAGCAGCAAATTCATAACAGGGTCCGAGCAGTACTTC. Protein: CASSKFITGSEQYF.

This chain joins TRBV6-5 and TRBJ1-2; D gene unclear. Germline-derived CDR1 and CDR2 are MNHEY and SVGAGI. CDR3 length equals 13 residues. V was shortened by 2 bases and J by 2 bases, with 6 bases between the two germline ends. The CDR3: CASSYGGNYGYTF. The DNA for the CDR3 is TGTGCCAGCAGTTACGGCGGGAACTATGGCTACACCTTC.

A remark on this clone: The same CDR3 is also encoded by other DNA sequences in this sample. This CDR3 reads CASSQEWQRSQETQYF. The CDR3 bases are TGTGCCAGCAGCCAAGAATGGCAGCGGAGCCAAGAGACCCAGTACTTC. The chain has TRBV14 and TRBJ2-5; perhaps TRBD2 as D (5 bases). Trimming cost V 0 bases and J 1 base, with 12 bases left between them. CDR3 length: 16 residues. Germline values: CDR1 SGHDN, CDR2 FVKESK.

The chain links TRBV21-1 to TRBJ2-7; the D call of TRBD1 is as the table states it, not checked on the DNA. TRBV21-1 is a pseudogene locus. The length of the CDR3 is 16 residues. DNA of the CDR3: TGTGCCAGCAGCAAAGCGGTCCCGGGACAGAACTACGAGCAGTACTTC. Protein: CASSKAVPGQNYEQYF.

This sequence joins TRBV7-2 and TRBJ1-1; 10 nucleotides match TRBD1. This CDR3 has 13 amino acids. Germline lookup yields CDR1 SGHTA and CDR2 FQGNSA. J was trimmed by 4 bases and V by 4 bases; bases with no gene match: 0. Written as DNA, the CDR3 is TGTGCCAGCAGCTGGACAGGGGGCACTGAAGCTTTCTTT. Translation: CASSWTGGTEAFF.

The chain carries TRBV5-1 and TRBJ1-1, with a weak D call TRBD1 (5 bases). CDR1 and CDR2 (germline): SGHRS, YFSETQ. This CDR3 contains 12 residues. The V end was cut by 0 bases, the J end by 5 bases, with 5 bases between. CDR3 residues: CASSLGQTEAFF. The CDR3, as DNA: TGCGCCAGCAGCTTGGGACAGACTGAAGCTTTCTTT.

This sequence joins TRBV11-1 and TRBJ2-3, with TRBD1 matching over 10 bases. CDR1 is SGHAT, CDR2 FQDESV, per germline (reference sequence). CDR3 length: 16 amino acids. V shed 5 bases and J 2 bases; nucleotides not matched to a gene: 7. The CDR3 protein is CASSNRDRGDTDTQYF. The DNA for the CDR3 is TGTGCCAGCAGCAACCGGGACAGGGGAGACACAGATACGCAGTATTTT.

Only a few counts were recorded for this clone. This chain's CDR3 is CSAGQEYGYTF. DNA for the CDR3: TGCAGCGCCGGACAGGAGTATGGCTACACCTTC. The V and J genes are TRBV29-1 and TRBJ1-2; TRBD1 matches 7 bases. V lost 7 bases and J lost 5; bases outside the gene matches: 4. The CDR3 has 11 residues. Per germline, CDR1 SQVTM and CDR2 ANQGSEA.

CDR3 in amino acids: CASSLARGAGNEQFF. CDR3 sequence (DNA): TGCGCCAGCAGCTTGGCCCGGGGGGCCGGGAATGAGCAGTTCTTC. This chain links TRBV5-1 with TRBJ2-1, with D perhaps matching TRBD2 (7 bases). CDR1 and CDR2 (germline): SGHRS, YFSETQ. Trimming left V 0 bases short and J 7 bases short, with 14 bases between. There are 15 residues in the CDR3.

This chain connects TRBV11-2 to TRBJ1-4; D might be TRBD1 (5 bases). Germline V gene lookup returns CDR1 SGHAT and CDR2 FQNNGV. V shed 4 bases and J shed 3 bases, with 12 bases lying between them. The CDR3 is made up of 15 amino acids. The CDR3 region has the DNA TGTGCCAGCAGCTCGGGGGGGGACCCTAATGAAAAACTGTTTTTT. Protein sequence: CASSSGGDPNEKLFF.

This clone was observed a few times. CDR3 coding DNA: TGTGCCAGTTATCAGCGGGGGCGCACAGATACGCAGTATTTT. This translates into CASYQRGRTDTQYF. This sequence joins TRBV19 and TRBJ2-3, with 8 nucleotides matching TRBD2. After removal of 8 bases from V and 1 base from J, the junction contained 5 bases not matched to a gene. Germline CDR1 is LNHDA and CDR2 is SQIVND (reference sequence). This CDR3 has 14 amino acids.

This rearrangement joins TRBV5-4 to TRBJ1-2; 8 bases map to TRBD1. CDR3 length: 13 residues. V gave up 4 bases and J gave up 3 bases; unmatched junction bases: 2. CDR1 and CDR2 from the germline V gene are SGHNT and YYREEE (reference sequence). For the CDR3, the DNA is TGTGCCAGCAGCCCGGGACAGGACTATGGCTACACCTTC. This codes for CASSPGQDYGYTF.

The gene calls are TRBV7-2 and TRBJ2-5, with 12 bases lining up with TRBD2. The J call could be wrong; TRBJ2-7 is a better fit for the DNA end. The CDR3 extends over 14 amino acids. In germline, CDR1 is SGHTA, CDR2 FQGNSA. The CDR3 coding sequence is TGTGCCAGCAGCTGGACTAGCGGGGCGTACGAGCAGTACTTC. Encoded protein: CASSWTSGAYEQYF.

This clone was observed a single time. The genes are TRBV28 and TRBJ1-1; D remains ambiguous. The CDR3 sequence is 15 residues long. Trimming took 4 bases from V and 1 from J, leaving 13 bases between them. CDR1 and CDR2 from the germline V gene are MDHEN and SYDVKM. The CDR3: CASSSIGRTNTEAFF. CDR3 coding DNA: TGTGCCAGCAGTTCGATTGGCAGAACGAACACTGAAGCTTTCTTT.